This T cell receptor (beta chain) originates from a study of blood T cells in healthy people across ages. There are 14 residues in the CDR3. Germline CDR1 and CDR2: SGHRS and YFSETQ. Primers used in a second PCR of about 6 to 11 cycles were a sample-barcoded 5' primer and a J-beta primer mix. In TCRdb, the 5' RACE reads were re-called with MiXCR into one record per CDR3 protein. Altogether approximately 600,000 distinct CDR3 sequences are present, roughly 58% being singletons, with the ten largest covering roughly 34%. The source material was blood. The sequence was obtained from a man in his sixties in good health. The genes are TRBV5-1 and TRBJ2-7, with 11 bases identical to TRBD2. Matching the DNA end better, TRBJ2-5 makes the J call doubtful. CDR3 DNA sequence: TGCGCCAGCAGCTTCCAGACTAGCGGGAAGACCCAGTACTTC. Protein product: CASSFQTSGKTQYF.